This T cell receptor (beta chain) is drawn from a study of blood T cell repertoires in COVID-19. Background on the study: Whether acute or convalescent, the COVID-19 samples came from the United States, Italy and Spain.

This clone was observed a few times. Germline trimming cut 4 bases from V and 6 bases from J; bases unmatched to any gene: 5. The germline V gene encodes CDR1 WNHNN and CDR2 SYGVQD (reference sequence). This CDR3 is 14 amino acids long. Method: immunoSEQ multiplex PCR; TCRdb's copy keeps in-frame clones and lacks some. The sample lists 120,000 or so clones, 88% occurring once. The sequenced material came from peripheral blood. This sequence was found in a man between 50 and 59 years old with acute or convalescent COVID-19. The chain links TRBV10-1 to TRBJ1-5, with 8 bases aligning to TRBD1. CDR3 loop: CASSAGGEGQPQHF. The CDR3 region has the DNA TGCGCCAGCAGTGCAGGGGGCGAAGGTCAGCCCCAGCATTTT.